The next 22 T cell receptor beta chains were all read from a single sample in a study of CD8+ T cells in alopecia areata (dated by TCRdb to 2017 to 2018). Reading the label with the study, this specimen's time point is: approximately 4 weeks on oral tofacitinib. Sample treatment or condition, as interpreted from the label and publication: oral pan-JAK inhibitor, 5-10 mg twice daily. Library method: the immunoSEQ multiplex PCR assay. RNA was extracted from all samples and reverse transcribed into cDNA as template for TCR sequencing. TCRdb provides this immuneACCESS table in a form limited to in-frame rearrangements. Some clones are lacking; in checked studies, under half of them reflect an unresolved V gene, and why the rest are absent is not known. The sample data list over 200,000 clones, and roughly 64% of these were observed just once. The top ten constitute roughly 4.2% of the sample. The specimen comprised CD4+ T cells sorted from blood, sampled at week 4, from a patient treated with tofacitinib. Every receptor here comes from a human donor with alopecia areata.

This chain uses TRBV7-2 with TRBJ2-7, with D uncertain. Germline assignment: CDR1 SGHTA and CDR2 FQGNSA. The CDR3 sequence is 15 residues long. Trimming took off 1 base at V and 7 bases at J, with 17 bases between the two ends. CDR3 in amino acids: CASSLEGSLVREQYF. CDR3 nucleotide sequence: TGTGCCAGCAGCTTAGAAGGCAGCCTTGTTCGGGAGCAGTACTTC.

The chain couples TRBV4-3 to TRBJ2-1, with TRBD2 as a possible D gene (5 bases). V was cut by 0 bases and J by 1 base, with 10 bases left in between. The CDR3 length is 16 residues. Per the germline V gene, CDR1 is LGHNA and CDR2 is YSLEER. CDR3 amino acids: CASSQDPLGSYNEQFF. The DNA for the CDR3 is TGCGCCAGCAGCCAAGATCCACTAGGATCCTACAATGAGCAGTTCTTC.

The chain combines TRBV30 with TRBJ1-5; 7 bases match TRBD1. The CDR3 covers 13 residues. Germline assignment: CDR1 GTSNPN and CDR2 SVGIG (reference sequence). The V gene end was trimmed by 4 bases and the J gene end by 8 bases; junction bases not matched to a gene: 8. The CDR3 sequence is CAWKRQGNEPQHF. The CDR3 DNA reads TGTGCCTGGAAAAGACAGGGAAACGAGCCCCAGCATTTT.

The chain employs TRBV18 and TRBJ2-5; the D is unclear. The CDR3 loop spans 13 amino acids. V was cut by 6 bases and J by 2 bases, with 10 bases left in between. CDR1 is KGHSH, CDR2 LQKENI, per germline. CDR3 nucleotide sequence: TGTGCCAGCTCCCCGGATCGTCAAGAGACCCAGTACTTC. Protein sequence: CASSPDRQETQYF.

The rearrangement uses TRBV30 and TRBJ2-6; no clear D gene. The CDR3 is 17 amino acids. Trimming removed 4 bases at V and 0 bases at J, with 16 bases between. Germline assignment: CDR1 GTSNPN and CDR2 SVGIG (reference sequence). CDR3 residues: CAWTSRIPGSGANVLTF. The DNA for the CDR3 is TGTGCCTGGACGAGTCGTATACCGGGCTCTGGGGCCAACGTCCTGACTTTC. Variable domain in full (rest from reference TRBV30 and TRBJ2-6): SQTIHQWPATLVQPVGSPLSLECTVEGTSNPNLYWYRQAAGRGLQLLFYSVGIGQISSEVPQNLSASRPQDRQFILSSKKLLLSDSGFYLCAWTSRIPGSGANVLTFGAGSRLTVL.

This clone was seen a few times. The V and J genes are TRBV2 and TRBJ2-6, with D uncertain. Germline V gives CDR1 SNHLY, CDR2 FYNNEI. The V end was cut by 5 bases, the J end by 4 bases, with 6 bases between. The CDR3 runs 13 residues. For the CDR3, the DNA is TGTGCCAGCAGTCGACGGGGGGCCAACGTCCTGACTTTC. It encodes CASSRRGANVLTF.

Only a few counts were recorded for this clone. CDR3 DNA sequence: TGTGCCAGCAGCTTGGGGGCCCAGGCGTATTTT. Translating gives CASSLGAQAYF. This rearrangement joins TRBV7-2 to TRBJ2-3, with TRBD1 as a possible D gene (6 bases). V was cut by 3 bases and J by 14 bases, with 12 bases left in between. Germline assignment: CDR1 SGHTA and CDR2 FQGNSA. This CDR3 is 11 amino acids long.

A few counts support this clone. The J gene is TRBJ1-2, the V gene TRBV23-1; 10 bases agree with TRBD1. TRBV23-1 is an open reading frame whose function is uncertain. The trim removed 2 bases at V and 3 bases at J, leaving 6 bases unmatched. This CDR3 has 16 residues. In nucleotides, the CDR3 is TGCGCCAGCAGTCAAGGAGGGACAGGGGAGGACTATGGCTACACCTTC. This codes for CASSQGGTGEDYGYTF.

The CDR3 here is CASSRTSLSPYEQYF. CDR3 nucleotides: TGTGCCAGCAGTAGGACCAGCCTTTCCCCCTACGAGCAGTACTTC. This chain connects TRBV27 to TRBJ2-7; D unresolved. The CDR3 extends over 15 amino acids. Per the germline V gene, CDR1 is MNHEY and CDR2 is SMNVEV (reference sequence). V was shortened by 5 bases and J by 2 bases, with 16 bases between the two germline ends.

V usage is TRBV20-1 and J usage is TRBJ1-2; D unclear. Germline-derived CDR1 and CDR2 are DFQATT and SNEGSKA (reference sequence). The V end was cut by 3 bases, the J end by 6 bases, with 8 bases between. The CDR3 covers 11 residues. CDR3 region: CSARPTNGYTF. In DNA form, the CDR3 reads TGCAGTGCTAGGCCTACTAATGGCTACACCTTC.

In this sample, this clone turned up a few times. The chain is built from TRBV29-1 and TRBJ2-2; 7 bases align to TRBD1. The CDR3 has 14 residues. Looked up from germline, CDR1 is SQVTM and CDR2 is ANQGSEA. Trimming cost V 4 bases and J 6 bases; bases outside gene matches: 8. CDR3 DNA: TGCAGCGTTGGGCTCAGGGGGTGGTCCGGGGAGCTGTTTTTT. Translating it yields CSVGLRGWSGELFF.

CDR3 in DNA: TGTGCCAGCAGCTTGACAGAGTACGAGCAGTACTTC. It translates to CASSLTEYEQYF. The chain employs TRBV5-6 and TRBJ2-7, with unresolved D. The CDR3 spans 12 residues. V dropped 1 base and J dropped 4 bases, with 6 bases sitting between them. Germline V gene lookup returns CDR1 SGHDT and CDR2 YYEEEE.

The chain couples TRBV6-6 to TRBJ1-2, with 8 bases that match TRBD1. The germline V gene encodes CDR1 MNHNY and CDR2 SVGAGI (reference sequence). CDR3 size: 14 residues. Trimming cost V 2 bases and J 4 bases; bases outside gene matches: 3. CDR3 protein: CASSYMGTGYGYTF. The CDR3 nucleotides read TGTGCCAGCAGTTACATGGGGACAGGCTATGGCTACACCTTC.

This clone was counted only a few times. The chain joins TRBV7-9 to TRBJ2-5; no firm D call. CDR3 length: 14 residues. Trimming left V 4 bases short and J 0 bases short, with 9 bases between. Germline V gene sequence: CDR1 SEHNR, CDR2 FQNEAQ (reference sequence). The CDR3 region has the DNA TGTGCCAGCAGCTACAGACGAAACCAAGAGACCCAGTACTTC. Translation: CASSYRRNQETQYF.

The CDR3 DNA follows: TGTGCCAGTAGTATGGACAGGGGGAACTATGGCTACACCTTC. Translated, it gives CASSMDRGNYGYTF. The chain uses TRBV19 and TRBJ1-2, with 10 nucleotides matching TRBD1. This CDR3 has 14 residues. V trimming: 3 bases; J trimming: 2 bases; junction bases outside the gene matches: 0. Germline V gene lookup returns CDR1 LNHDA and CDR2 SQIVND (reference sequence).

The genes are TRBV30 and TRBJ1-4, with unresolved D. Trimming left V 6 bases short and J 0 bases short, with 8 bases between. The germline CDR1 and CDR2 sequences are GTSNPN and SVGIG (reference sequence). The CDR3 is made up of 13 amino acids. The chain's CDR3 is CACRMATNEKLFF. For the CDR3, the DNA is TGTGCCTGCCGTATGGCAACTAATGAAAAACTGTTTTTT. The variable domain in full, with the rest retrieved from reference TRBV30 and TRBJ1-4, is SQTIHQWPATLVQPVGSPLSLECTVEGTSNPNLYWYRQAAGRGLQLLFYSVGIGQISSEVPQNLSASRPQDRQFILSSKKLLLSDSGFYLCACRMATNEKLFFGSGTQLSVL.

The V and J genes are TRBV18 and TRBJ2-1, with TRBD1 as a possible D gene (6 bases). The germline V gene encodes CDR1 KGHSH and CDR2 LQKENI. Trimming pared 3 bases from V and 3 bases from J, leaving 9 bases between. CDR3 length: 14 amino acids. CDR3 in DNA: TGTGCCAGCTCACCCGGGACAAACTACAATGAGCAGTTCTTC. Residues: CASSPGTNYNEQFF.

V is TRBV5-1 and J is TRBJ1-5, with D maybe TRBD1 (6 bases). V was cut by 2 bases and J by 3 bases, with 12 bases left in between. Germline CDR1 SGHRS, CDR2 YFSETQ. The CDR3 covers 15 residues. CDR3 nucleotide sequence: TGCGCCAGCAGCTTAGACGGACAGCTCAATCAGCCCCAGCATTTT. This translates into CASSLDGQLNQPQHF.

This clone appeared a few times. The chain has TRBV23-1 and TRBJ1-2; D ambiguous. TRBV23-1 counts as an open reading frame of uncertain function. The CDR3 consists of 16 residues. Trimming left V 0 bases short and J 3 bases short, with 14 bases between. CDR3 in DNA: TGCGCCAGCAGTCAATCGTGGACTGCGCGCGACTATGGCTACACCTTC. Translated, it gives CASSQSWTARDYGYTF.

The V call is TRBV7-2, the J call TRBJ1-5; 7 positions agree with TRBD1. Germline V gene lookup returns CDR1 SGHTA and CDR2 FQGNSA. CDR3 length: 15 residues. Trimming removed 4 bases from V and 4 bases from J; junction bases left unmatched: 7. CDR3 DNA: TGTGCCAGCAGCTCTCGACAGGGAGGAAATCAGCCCCAGCATTTT. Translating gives CASSSRQGGNQPQHF. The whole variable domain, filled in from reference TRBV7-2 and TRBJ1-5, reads GAGVSQSPSNKVTEKGKDVELRCDPISGHTALYWYRQSLGQGLEFLIYFQGNSAPDKSGLPSDRFSAERTGGSVSTLTIQRTQQEDSAVYLCASSSRQGGNQPQHFGDGTRLSIL.

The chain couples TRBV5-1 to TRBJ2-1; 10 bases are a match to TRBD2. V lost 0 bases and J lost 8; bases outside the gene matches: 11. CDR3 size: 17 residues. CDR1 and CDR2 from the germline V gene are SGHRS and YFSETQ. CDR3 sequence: CASSLGESGLAIDEQFF. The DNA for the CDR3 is TGCGCCAGCAGCTTGGGTGAATCGGGACTAGCGATCGATGAGCAGTTCTTC.

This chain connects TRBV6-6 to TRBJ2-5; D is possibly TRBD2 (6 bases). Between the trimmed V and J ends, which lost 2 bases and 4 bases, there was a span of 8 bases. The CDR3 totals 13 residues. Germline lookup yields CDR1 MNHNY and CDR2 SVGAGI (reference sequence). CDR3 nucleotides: TGTGCCAGCAGTTACCTCGGGGGAGAGACCCAGTACTTC. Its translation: CASSYLGGETQYF.